The following is a T cell receptor beta chain sequence with its context. Antigen unknown. cDNA synthesis used the whole RNA isolate, giving expressed TCRB sequences. Clones were sequenced by immunoSEQ multiplex PCR, and TCRdb holds only the in-frame ones, with some missing. This table holds some 700,000 clones, roughly 13% found once. This specimen comes from a study of beta chain features in type 1 diabetes. Whole-study results and caveats: People with Type 1 diabetes carried modestly yet significantly shorter TCRB CDR3s in all four CD4+ subsets. There was no resolution here of whether HLA type influences TCRB rearrangement.

The receptor was isolated from a man aged 18 to 29 with type 1 diabetes. Sequenced: naive CD4+ T cells from blood.

The CDR3 DNA reads TGTGCCAGCAGCTTAGGGCCGGGGGACTACGAGCAGTACTTC. Translation gives CASSLGPGDYEQYF. The chain uses TRBV7-6 and TRBJ2-7, with a possible D match to TRBD2 (6 bases). Germline CDR1 and CDR2: SGHVS and FNYEAQ. This CDR3 is 14 amino acids long. With 1 base removed from V and 3 bases from J, the gap between germline ends came to 10 bases.